This T cell receptor beta chain derives from a study of CD8 T cells in ankylosing spondylitis. Trimming shortened V by 0 bases and J by 3 bases, and 11 bases separated the two germline ends. The CDR3 contains 14 residues. Per germline, CDR1 DFQATT and CDR2 SNEGSKA (reference sequence). With molecular barcodes, quantitative 5'-RACE was used to make the TCR beta libraries. MiXCR, applied by TCRdb to the 5' RACE reads, yields one record per CDR3 protein. The repertoire holds under 550,000 distinct CDR3 sequences, roughly a quarter seen once, with about 0.89% in the top ten. This clonotype appeared a few times. What it recognizes is unknown. Regarding the study as a whole: Apparently characteristic of ankylosing spondylitis blood was a TCR beta motif (fewer than 10 highly homologous variants).

The clonotype comes from a male donor with ankylosing spondylitis. The chain couples TRBV20-1 to TRBJ1-1, with D possibly matching TRBD1 (5 bases). Sequencing was performed on blood, either unsorted or a sorted T cell fraction (not recorded which). In DNA form, the CDR3 reads TGCAGTGCTAGAGATCCGGGAGGGGACACTGAAGCTTTCTTT. It encodes CSARDPGGDTEAFF.